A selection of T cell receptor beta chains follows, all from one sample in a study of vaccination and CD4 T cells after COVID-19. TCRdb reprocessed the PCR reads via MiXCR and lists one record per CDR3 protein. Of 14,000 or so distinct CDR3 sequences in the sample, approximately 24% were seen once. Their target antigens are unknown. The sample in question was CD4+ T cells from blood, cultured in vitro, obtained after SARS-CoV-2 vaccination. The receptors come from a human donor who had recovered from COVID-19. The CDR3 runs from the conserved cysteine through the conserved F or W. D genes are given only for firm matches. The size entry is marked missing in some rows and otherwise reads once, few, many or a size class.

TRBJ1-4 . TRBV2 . TGTGCCAGCAGGAAAAGTTCATGGGAACTGTTTTTT CASRKSSWELFF
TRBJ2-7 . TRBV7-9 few TGTGCCAGCAGCTTAGAAGGCAGGGAGCAGTACTTC CASSLEGREQYF
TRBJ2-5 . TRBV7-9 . TGTGCCAGCAGCTTAGCGCGCATGATGACTAACCCGGCGGAGACCCAGTACTTC CASSLARMMTNPAETQYF
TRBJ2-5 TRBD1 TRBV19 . TGTGCCAGTAGACCAAAAGGGGGCTGGCAAGAGACCCAGTACTTC CASRPKGGWQETQYF
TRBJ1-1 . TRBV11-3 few TGTGCCAGCAGTGCTCCCGGTGGCACTGAAGCTTTCTTT CASSAPGGTEAFF
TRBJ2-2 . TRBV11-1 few TGTGCCAGCAGCCGCGGGACACGAAACACCGGGGAGCTGTTTTTT CASSRGTRNTGELFF
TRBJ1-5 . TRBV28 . TGTGCCAGCAGTACAGGGTTTCAGCCCCAGCATTTT CASSTGFQPQHF
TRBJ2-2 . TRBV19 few TGTGCCAGTAGTATGGGACGGCCAAACACCGGGGAGCTGTTTTTT CASSMGRPNTGELFF
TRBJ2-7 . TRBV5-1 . TGCGCCAGCAGCCGAGGAGGGGGCGCTGAAACCTACGAGCAGTACTTC CASSRGGGAETYEQYF
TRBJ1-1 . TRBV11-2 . TGTGCCAGCAGCTTAGGGCAGGAGCCCTGGCGGAACACTGAAGCTTTCTTT CASSLGQEPWRNTEAFF
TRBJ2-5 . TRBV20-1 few TGCAGTGCTAGAGATGTGGCGGCCCAAGAGACCCAGTACTTC CSARDVAAQETQYF
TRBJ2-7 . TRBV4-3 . TGCGCCAGCAGCCATCATAAGGACAGTCGGTGGTACGAGCAGTACTTC CASSHHKDSRWYEQYF
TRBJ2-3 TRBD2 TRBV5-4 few TGTGCCAGCAGCTTGGGAAGCGGGAGGAGTACAGATACGCAGTATTTT CASSLGSGRSTDTQYF
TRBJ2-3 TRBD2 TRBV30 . TGTGCGCGGGAGAGGGCGTTTGGCACAGATACGCAGTATTTT CARERAFGTDTQYF
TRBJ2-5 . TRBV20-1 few TGCAGTGCTATTCCCCCAACCCGGGAGACCCAGTACTTC CSAIPPTRETQYF
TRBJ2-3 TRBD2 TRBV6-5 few TGTGCCAGCAGTTACCAGGGAGGGTCAGATACGCAGTATTTT CASSYQGGSDTQYF
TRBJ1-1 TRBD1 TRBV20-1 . TGCAGTGCAAGCAGACAGGGGAGAGGGGGAGCTTTCTTT CSASRQGRGGAFF
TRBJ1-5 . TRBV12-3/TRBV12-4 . TGTGCCAGCAGTTTCGGGTTCAATCAGCCCCAGCATTTT CASSFGFNQPQHF
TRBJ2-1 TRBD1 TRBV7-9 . TGTGCCAGCAGTTACCGGACAGGGAGCTCCTACAATGAGCAGTTCTTC CASSYRTGSSYNEQFF
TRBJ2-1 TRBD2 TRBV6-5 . TGTGCCAGCAGTTCTCGACCGAGCGGGGTCTACAATGAGCAGTTCTTC CASSSRPSGVYNEQFF
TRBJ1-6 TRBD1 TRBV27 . TGTGCCAGCCGGGCAGGGGGTAATTCACCCCTCCACTTT CASRAGGNSPLHF
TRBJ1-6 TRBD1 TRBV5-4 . TGTGCCAGCAGCCTACCGACAGGGGAGGCCTCACCCCTCCACTTT CASSLPTGEASPLHF
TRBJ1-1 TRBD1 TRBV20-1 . TGCAGTTCCTGGACAGGGGCCACTATGACTGAAGCTTTCTTT CSSWTGATMTEAFF
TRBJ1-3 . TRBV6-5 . TGTGCCAGCAGTTACCATCCAGGCGCCTCTGGAAACACCATATATTTT CASSYHPGASGNTIYF
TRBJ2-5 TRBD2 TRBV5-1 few TGCGCCAGCAGCTTATGGGGGGGGCAAGAGACCCAGTACTTC CASSLWGGQETQYF
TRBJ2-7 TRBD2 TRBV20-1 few TGCAGTGCTAGAGTGGGGTTTGGGACTAGCGGGATCTACGAGCAGTACTTC CSARVGFGTSGIYEQYF
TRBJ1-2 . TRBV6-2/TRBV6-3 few TGTGCCAGCAGCCTTCCCGGGGCGCCTAACTATGGCTACACCTTC CASSLPGAPNYGYTF
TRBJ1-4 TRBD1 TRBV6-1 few TGTGCCAGCAGCCACGACAGGGGTCATGAAAAACTGTTTTTT CASSHDRGHEKLFF
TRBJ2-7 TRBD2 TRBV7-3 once TGTACCAGCAGTCCGACTAGCGGGAGTTCTTACGAGCAGTACTTC CTSSPTSGSSYEQYF
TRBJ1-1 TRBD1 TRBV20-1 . TGCAGTGCCAATAACCGGGACAGGGGTTGGGGTGGAATGACTGAAGCTTTCTTT CSANNRDRGWGGMTEAFF
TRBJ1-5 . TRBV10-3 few TGTGCCATCAGTAGGGGGTTAAATCAGCCCCAGCATTTT CAISRGLNQPQHF
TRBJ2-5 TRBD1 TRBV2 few TGTGCACAGGCCGGGACAGGGGTTGAGACCCAGTACTTC CAQAGTGVETQYF